These 32 T cell receptor beta chains originate from one sample sequenced in a study of naive and memory T cell subsets. Both TRBC1 and TRBC2 were covered by a beta constant-region primer of two equimolar oligonucleotides. Ligated cDNA was amplified by four rounds of PCR with nested alpha and beta constant-region primers and SP2. TCRdb re-called the UMI-ligation and nested PCR reads through MiXCR, storing one row per CDR3 protein. The sample includes approximately 29,000 distinct CDR3 sequences, about a fifth of them seen just once. The sequenced sample was effector memory CD4+ T cells from blood. Specified subset: effector memory, CD45RA- CD27-. The origin of the receptors is a human donor in good health.

V gene TRBV7-9 combines with J gene TRBJ1-3; D might be TRBD1 (5 bases). Trimming left V 7 bases short and J 4 bases short, with 20 bases between. The CDR3 consists of 16 residues. The V gene's germline CDR1 is SEHNR and CDR2 FQNEAQ (reference sequence). CDR3 loop: CASTQSGGVGGNTIYF. The CDR3 DNA reads TGTGCCAGCACCCAATCCGGGGGAGTAGGCGGAAACACCATATATTTT.

This clonotype was observed at least ten times. The chain employs TRBV19 and TRBJ2-3; D not certain. CDR1 LNHDA and CDR2 SQIVND come from the germline V gene (reference sequence). Trimming left V 5 bases short and J 4 bases short, with 10 bases between. The CDR3 consists of 13 residues. The CDR3 reads CASSLGLADTQYF. DNA for the CDR3: TGTGCCAGTAGTCTCGGATTGGCAGATACGCAGTATTTT.

DNA of the CDR3: TGTGCCAGCAGCGATAGCGGGAGGGCGGGAGAGACCCAGTACTTC. Protein sequence: CASSDSGRAGETQYF. The genes are TRBV9 and TRBJ2-5; 11 nucleotides line up with TRBD2. This CDR3 comprises 15 residues. Germline V gene sequence: CDR1 SGDLS, CDR2 YYNGEE. Trimming cost V 3 bases and J 4 bases; bases outside gene matches: 5.

This clonotype was observed at least ten times. The V and J genes are TRBV21-1 and TRBJ1-1; the D call TRBD1 from the table was never checked on the DNA. TRBV21-1 is given as a pseudogene. The CDR3 is made up of 11 amino acids. CDR3 sequence (DNA): TGTGCCAGCACCAGGGCGTCTGAAGCTTTCTTT. Encoded protein: CASTRASEAFF.

This chain joins TRBV24-1 and TRBJ2-2; 7 bases align to TRBD2. The CDR3 is 14 residues long. Germline V gene sequence: CDR1 KGHDR, CDR2 SFDVKD. V was pared by 5 bases and J by 4 bases, with 3 bases of the junction left unmatched. The CDR3 nucleotides are TGTGCCACCAGTGTTGCGGGAGTCACCGGGGAGCTGTTTTTT. This codes for CATSVAGVTGELFF.

The J gene is TRBJ2-1, the V gene TRBV6-6; 8 nucleotides align to TRBD2. Trimming removed 11 bases from V and 9 bases from J; junction bases left unmatched: 18. There are 15 residues in the CDR3. Germline CDR1 is MNHNY and CDR2 is SVGAGI (reference sequence). The CDR3 DNA is TGTGCCGCCACATCCGGGACTAGAGCTGCGAGTGAGCAGTTCTTC. Its protein product is CAATSGTRAASEQFF.

This clonotype is deemed medium-sized. The V call is TRBV20-1, the J call TRBJ1-2, with no clear D. Per the germline V gene, CDR1 is DFQATT and CDR2 is SNEGSKA (reference sequence). The CDR3 has 12 residues. V was clipped by 4 bases and J by 6 bases, with 12 bases between them. The chain's CDR3 is CSANWGVNGYTF. The CDR3 DNA is TGCAGTGCTAACTGGGGAGTGAATGGCTACACCTTC.

Judged by abundance, this clonotype is medium-sized. The gene calls are TRBV20-1 and TRBJ2-1; 7 positions agree with TRBD2. The CDR3 consists of 15 residues. After removal of 1 base from V and 0 bases from J, the junction contained 3 bases not matched to a gene. CDR1 and CDR2 (germline): DFQATT, SNEGSKA (reference sequence). Here the CDR3 DNA reads TGCAGTGCTAGAGTGGGGGACTACTCCTACAATGAGCAGTTCTTC. Amino acid sequence: CSARVGDYSYNEQFF.

This clonotype was counted between two and nine times. This chain uses TRBV7-8 with TRBJ2-7; 7 nucleotides match TRBD2. Unmatched junction bases numbered 12, after V lost 6 bases and J lost 7 bases. The CDR3 extends over 14 amino acids. The germline V gene has CDR1 SGHVS and CDR2 FQNEAQ. The CDR3 sequence: CASSDLRTRVEQYF. DNA for the CDR3: TGTGCCAGCAGTGACCTGAGGACTAGGGTTGAGCAGTACTTC.

V gene TRBV20-1 combines with J gene TRBJ2-7; the D is unclear. The CDR3 consists of 14 residues. The germline V and J ends were trimmed by 1 base and 0 bases, with 10 bases remaining between them. CDR1 is DFQATT and CDR2 is SNEGSKA in the germline V gene (reference sequence). CDR3 amino acids: CSARVGGNSYEQYF. CDR3 DNA sequence: TGCAGTGCTAGAGTGGGCGGAAACTCCTACGAGCAGTACTTC.

This chain uses TRBV9 with TRBJ1-1, with a tentative D call TRBD1 (5 bases). CDR1 and CDR2 from the germline V gene are SGDLS and YYNGEE. This CDR3 has 13 amino acids. V gave up 4 bases and J gave up 5 bases, with 12 bases separating them. The CDR3 DNA sequence: TGTGCCAGCAGCCGGGGGGATACGACTGAAGCTTTCTTT. As protein: CASSRGDTTEAFF.

This clonotype was found a few times. The rearrangement joins TRBV20-1 to TRBJ2-1; 7 bases match TRBD2. This CDR3 has 14 residues. Germline-derived CDR1 and CDR2 are DFQATT and SNEGSKA (reference sequence). With 7 bases clipped from V and 2 bases from J, the junction kept 8 bases outside the gene matches. CDR3 loop: CSVPGGSTYNEQFF. CDR3 DNA: TGCAGTGTCCCTGGCGGGAGTACCTACAATGAGCAGTTCTTC.

CDR3 DNA: TGTGCCAGCAGTCTAGATCTAACCAGGACACCCCTCCACTTT. Its translation is CASSLDLTRTPLHF. The J gene is TRBJ1-6, the V gene TRBV28, with D uncertain. The germline V gene encodes CDR1 MDHEN and CDR2 SYDVKM. The V end lost 5 bases, the J end lost 11 bases, and 16 bases lay between the germline ends. This CDR3 is built from 14 residues.

This clonotype showed up many times. The chain has TRBV19 and TRBJ2-5, with TRBD2 identical over 8 bases. CDR3 length: 15 residues. Germline V gene sequence: CDR1 LNHDA, CDR2 SQIVND (reference sequence). V lost 7 bases, J lost 2 bases, and 9 bases stayed unmatched. This CDR3 reads CASTTSGGPQETQYF. The DNA of the CDR3 is TGTGCCAGTACTACGTCGGGAGGGCCGCAAGAGACCCAGTACTTC. Full variable domain (missing parts from reference TRBV19 and TRBJ2-5): DGGITQSPKYLFRKEGQNVTLSCEQNLNHDAMYWYRQDPGQGLRLIYYSQIVNDFQKGDIAEGYSVSREKKESFPLTVTSAQKNPTAFYLCASTTSGGPQETQYFGPGTRLLVL.

V and J are TRBV18 and TRBJ2-1, with D perhaps TRBD2 (6 bases). This CDR3 has 16 amino acids. The germline V gene encodes CDR1 KGHSH and CDR2 LQKENI. V dropped 1 base and J dropped 4 bases, with 14 bases sitting between them. The CDR3 nucleotides are TGTGCCAGCTCACCACGGGCGGGGAGAGTATACAATGAGCAGTTCTTC. Translating gives CASSPRAGRVYNEQFF. The variable domain in full, with the rest retrieved from reference TRBV18 and TRBJ2-1, is NAGVMQNPRHLVRRRGQEARLRCSPMKGHSHVYWYRQLPEEGLKFMVYLQKENIIDESGMPKERFSAEFPKEGPSILRIQQVVRGDSAAYFCASSPRAGRVYNEQFFGPGTRLTVL.

The genes are TRBV11-2 and TRBJ2-7; D is tentatively TRBD1 or TRBD2 (5 bases each). V dropped 1 base and J dropped 4 bases, with 11 bases sitting between them. This CDR3 spans 14 amino acids. From germline, CDR1 is SGHAT and CDR2 FQNNGV. Here the CDR3 DNA reads TGTGCCAGCAGCTTAGTCCCAGGGACGTACGAGCAGTACTTC. Translating it yields CASSLVPGTYEQYF.

This clonotype showed up just a few times. The J gene is TRBJ2-2, the V gene TRBV7-9; no clear D gene. Trimming removed 7 bases at V and 2 bases at J, with 14 bases between. The CDR3 loop spans 15 amino acids. The germline gives CDR1 SEHNR, CDR2 FQNEAQ (reference sequence). The CDR3 spells CASNIPQVNTGELFF. The CDR3 nucleotides are TGTGCCAGCAACATACCGCAGGTTAACACCGGGGAGCTGTTTTTT.

The chain recombines TRBV12-3 or TRBV12-4 with TRBJ2-2; 7 nucleotides line up with TRBD1. The CDR3 sequence is 14 residues long. V shed 5 bases, J shed 7 bases, and the junction held 7 bases outside the gene matches. This CDR3 reads CASSLQGWIGELFF. The CDR3 DNA sequence: TGTGCCAGCAGTCTACAGGGGTGGATCGGGGAGCTGTTTTTT.

The genes are TRBV7-6 and TRBJ1-1; no clear D. V gave up 5 bases and J gave up 4 bases, with 14 bases separating them. The germline V gene has CDR1 SGHVS and CDR2 FNYEAQ. The CDR3 has 14 residues. CDR3 region: CASSPGPWGTEAFF. The CDR3, as DNA: TGTGCCAGCAGCCCTGGCCCCTGGGGCACTGAAGCTTTCTTT. Full variable domain (rest looked up from reference TRBV7-6 and TRBJ1-1): GAGVSQSPRYKVTKRGQDVALRCDPISGHVSLYWYRQALGQGPEFLTYFNYEAQQDKSGLPNDRFSAERPEGSISTLTIQRTEQRDSAMYRCASSPGPWGTEAFFGQGTRLTVV.

The V call is TRBV3-1, the J call TRBJ2-7; D is perhaps TRBD1 (5 bases). Germline CDR1 is LGHDT and CDR2 is YNNKEL (reference sequence). CDR3 length: 14 residues. V was pared by 2 bases and J by 4 bases, with 12 bases between. CDR3 coding DNA: TGTGCCAGCAGCCAATCGTTCAGGGAATACGAGCAGTACTTC. Translating gives CASSQSFREYEQYF.

The chain couples TRBV3-1 to TRBJ2-5; D is ambiguous. Germline-derived CDR1 and CDR2 are LGHDT and YNNKEL (reference sequence). This CDR3 spans 15 amino acids. Trimming took 0 bases from V and 2 from J, leaving 10 bases between them. This CDR3 reads CASSQDYRTQETQYF. The CDR3 DNA sequence: TGTGCCAGCAGCCAAGATTACAGAACGCAAGAGACCCAGTACTTC.

Only a few counts were recorded for this clonotype. The chain combines TRBV5-4 with TRBJ2-2; 10 nucleotides agree with TRBD2. Germline lookup yields CDR1 SGHNT and CDR2 YYREEE (reference sequence). Trimming removed 5 bases from V and 7 bases from J; junction bases left unmatched: 8. The CDR3 is 15 residues long. DNA for the CDR3: TGTGCCAGCAGGGGGCCTAGCGGGAGTCACGGGGAGCTGTTTTTT. This encodes CASRGPSGSHGELFF.

The V call is TRBV20-1, the J call TRBJ2-3; D not certain. Trimming left V 1 base short and J 3 bases short, with 14 bases between. Per the germline V gene, CDR1 is DFQATT and CDR2 is SNEGSKA (reference sequence). This CDR3 is 15 amino acids long. CDR3 loop: CSARVEEWITDTQYF. CDR3 coding DNA: TGCAGTGCTAGAGTGGAAGAATGGATAACAGATACGCAGTATTTT.

The V call is TRBV30, the J call TRBJ2-1; 8 bases match TRBD2. Germline lookup yields CDR1 GTSNPN and CDR2 SVGIG (reference sequence). Trimming removed 4 bases from V and 5 bases from J; junction bases left unmatched: 19. The CDR3 extends over 18 amino acids. CDR3 DNA sequence: TGTGCCTGGACCTTGCGGAAGCTGCTAGCGGGCGTAGACAATGAGCAGTTCTTC. Its translation: CAWTLRKLLAGVDNEQFF.

J is TRBJ2-1 and V is TRBV20-1, with TRBD1 matching 7 bases. This CDR3 region has 16 residues. The V and J ends lost 6 bases and 1 base, in that order; junction bases with no gene match: 12. Germline V gene data show CDR1 as DFQATT and CDR2 as SNEGSKA (reference sequence). The chain's CDR3 is CSAKHRGGGSYNEQFF. Written as DNA, the CDR3 is TGCAGTGCCAAACATCGAGGGGGCGGGTCCTACAATGAGCAGTTCTTC.

V and J are TRBV6-5 and TRBJ2-3; maybe TRBD2 (6 bases). The V end lost 6 bases, the J end lost 8 bases, and 21 bases lay between the germline ends. The germline CDR1 and CDR2 sequences are MNHEY and SVGAGI. This CDR3 is built from 15 residues. CDR3 protein: CASRSRRRERVTQYF. CDR3 bases: TGTGCCAGCAGGTCCCGTCGACGGGAGAGGGTTACGCAGTATTTT.

This clonotype has just a few counts. The V call is TRBV18, the J call TRBJ2-3; unclear D gene. Germline loops: CDR1 KGHSH, CDR2 LQKENI. This CDR3 comprises 16 residues. Trimming pared 5 bases from V and 0 bases from J, leaving 15 bases between. CDR3 sequence reads: CASSSDRRTSTDTQYF. The CDR3 nucleotides read TGTGCCAGCTCAAGCGACCGGCGTACTAGCACAGATACGCAGTATTTT.

This clonotype was seen at least ten times. The rearrangement uses TRBV20-1 and TRBJ1-5, with 10 bases identical to TRBD1. V dropped 3 bases and J dropped 5; count of bases not matched to a gene: 7. This CDR3 comprises 15 residues. Germline loops: CDR1 DFQATT, CDR2 SNEGSKA (reference sequence). The CDR3, as DNA: TGCAGTGCTAGTGAAGCGGGACAGGGGTATCAGCCCCAGCATTTT. It specifies CSASEAGQGYQPQHF.

Ten or more counts support this clonotype. The V and J genes are TRBV28 and TRBJ1-1; 8 positions match TRBD1. The junction had 6 bases not matched to a gene; V was cut back by 8 bases and J by 10 bases. CDR1 is MDHEN and CDR2 is SYDVKM in the germline V gene. The CDR3 is made up of 11 amino acids. CDR3 DNA: TGTGCCAGCGCCGATGACAGGGGAGCTTTCTTT. Protein product: CASADDRGAFF.

This chain links TRBV20-1 with TRBJ1-5, with 9 bases identical to TRBD1. Looked up from germline, CDR1 is DFQATT and CDR2 is SNEGSKA (reference sequence). The trim removed 2 bases at V and 7 bases at J, leaving 9 bases unmatched. There are 15 residues in the CDR3. The CDR3 nucleotides read TGCAGTGCTAGATCCGGGACAGGGATGGGGCAGCCCCAGCATTTT. Protein product: CSARSGTGMGQPQHF.

This clonotype occurred a few times. The CDR3, as DNA: TGTGCCAGCAGTTTAATTCCGGGGGCCGGCTATGGCTACACCTTC. It is translated as CASSLIPGAGYGYTF. V and J are TRBV12-3 or TRBV12-4 and TRBJ1-2, with D perhaps TRBD1 (6 bases). V lost 2 bases, J lost 4 bases, and 14 bases lay in between. This CDR3 has 15 residues.

In this sample, this clonotype turned up a few times. CDR3: CASSFLAGVTDTQYF. In DNA, the CDR3 is TGTGCCAGCAGCTTCCTAGCGGGGGTCACAGATACGCAGTATTTT. V usage is TRBV7-2 and J usage is TRBJ2-3; 10 nucleotides line up with TRBD2. Germline V gives CDR1 SGHTA, CDR2 FQGNSA. Trimming took 3 bases from V and 2 from J; bases not matched to a gene: 2. The CDR3 contains 15 residues.